Below are 6 T cell receptor beta chains sequenced from a single sample in a study of regulatory T cells in long-lasting Graves disease. Time point specified: newly diagnosed GD, antithyroid drugs for less than 3 months. Scientists built the TCR library using RNA that was extracted from PBMCs. Investigators prepared the TCR beta libraries by applying iRepertoire HTBI primers and Arm-PCR of CDR3 regions. In TCRdb, the multiplex PCR reads were re-called with MiXCR into one record per CDR3 protein. The table has over 450,000 distinct CDR3 sequences, about 12% seen once; the top ten hold almost 9%. The sample also formed part of further work on T cells in Graves' hyperthyroidism and ophthalmopathy.

Source: peripheral blood mononuclear cells (PBMCs), taken at new diagnosis, from a patient treated with antithyroid drugs. The receptors were sampled from a woman aged 25 to 39 with Graves disease.

This clonotype appeared many times. The chain is built from TRBV3-1 and TRBJ2-6, with 7 bases that match TRBD1. Germline trimming cut 3 bases from V and 2 bases from J; bases unmatched to any gene: 10. The CDR3 runs to 18 residues. Germline CDR1 reads LGHDT; CDR2 reads YNNKEL (reference sequence). In DNA, the CDR3 is TGTGCCAGCAGCCATCTCCCTGGGGACAGAACTGGGGCCAACGTCCTGACTTTC. Translated: CASSHLPGDRTGANVLTF.

The chain carries TRBV6-1 and TRBJ2-7; 7 bases line up with TRBD1. V dropped 6 bases and J dropped 0; count of bases not matched to a gene: 11. The length of the CDR3 is 16 residues. Germline V lookup: CDR1 MNHNS, CDR2 SASEGT. This chain's CDR3 is CASSKRGGQSSYEQYF. The DNA of the CDR3 is TGTGCCAGCAGCAAACGAGGGGGACAGAGCTCCTACGAGCAGTACTTC.

This clonotype has a count of ten or more. V is TRBV6-2 or TRBV6-3 and J is TRBJ2-1, with D perhaps TRBD2 (6 bases). The CDR3 is 17 amino acids. Germline V gives CDR1 MNHEY, CDR2 SVGEGT. Between the trimmed V and J ends, which lost 0 bases and 2 bases, there was a span of 14 bases. This CDR3 reads CASSYSSGGTPYNEQFF. The CDR3 DNA sequence: TGTGCCAGCAGTTACTCGTCCGGCGGGACCCCCTACAATGAGCAGTTCTTC.

This clonotype has at least ten counts. At one end, the junction sequence differs from germline, possibly due to a read error. This chain connects TRBV5-5 to TRBJ2-5; the D is unclear. This CDR3 is 15 amino acids long. CDR1 is SGHKS, CDR2 YYEKEE, per germline (reference sequence). Written as DNA, the CDR3 is TGTGTCAGCAGCTTTTCACCTATCGTACGGGAGACCCAGTACTTC. It is translated as CVSSFSPIVRETQYF.

This clonotype was detected only a few times. The CDR3 loop reads CASRPGGRSGTEAFF. The CDR3 region has the DNA TGTGCCAGCAGGCCAGGGGGCAGGTCGGGCACTGAAGCTTTCTTT. The gene calls are TRBV6-2 or TRBV6-3 and TRBJ1-1, with TRBD1 matching 8 bases. This CDR3 spans 15 amino acids. In germline, CDR1 is MNHEY, CDR2 SVGEGT. The ends lost 6 bases at V and 4 bases at J; junction bases unmatched: 10.

The rearrangement uses TRBV20-1 and TRBJ1-1; D is unresolved. The CDR3 is 15 residues long. V lost 1 base and J lost 4, with 16 bases in between. CDR1 and CDR2 from the germline V gene are DFQATT and SNEGSKA (reference sequence). The CDR3 sequence: CSARVLASRATEAFF. The DNA for the CDR3 is TGCAGTGCTAGAGTTCTGGCCAGCCGCGCCACTGAAGCTTTCTTT.